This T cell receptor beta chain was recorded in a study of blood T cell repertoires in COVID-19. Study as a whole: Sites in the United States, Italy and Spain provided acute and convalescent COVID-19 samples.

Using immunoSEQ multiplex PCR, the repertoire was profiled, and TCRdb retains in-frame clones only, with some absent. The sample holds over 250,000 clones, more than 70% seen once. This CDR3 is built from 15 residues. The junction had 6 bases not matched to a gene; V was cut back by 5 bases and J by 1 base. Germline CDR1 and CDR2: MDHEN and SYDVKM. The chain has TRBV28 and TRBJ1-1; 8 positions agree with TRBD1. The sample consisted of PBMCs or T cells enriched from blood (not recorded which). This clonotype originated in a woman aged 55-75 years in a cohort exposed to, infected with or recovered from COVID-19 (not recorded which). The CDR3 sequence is CASSGTGTGNTEAFF. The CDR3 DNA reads TGTGCCAGCAGTGGGACCGGGACAGGGAACACTGAAGCTTTCTTT.